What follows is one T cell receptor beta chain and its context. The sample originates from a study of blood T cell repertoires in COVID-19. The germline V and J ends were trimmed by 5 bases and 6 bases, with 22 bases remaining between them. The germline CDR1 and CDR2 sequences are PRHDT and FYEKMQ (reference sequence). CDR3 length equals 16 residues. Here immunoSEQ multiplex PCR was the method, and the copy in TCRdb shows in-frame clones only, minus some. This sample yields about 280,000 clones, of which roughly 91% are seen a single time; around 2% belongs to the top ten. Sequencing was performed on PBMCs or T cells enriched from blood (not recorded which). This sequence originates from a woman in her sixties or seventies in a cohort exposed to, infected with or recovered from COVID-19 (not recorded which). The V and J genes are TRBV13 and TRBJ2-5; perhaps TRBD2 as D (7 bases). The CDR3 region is CASSPPVGEGGKTQYF. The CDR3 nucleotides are TGTGCCAGCAGCCCCCCCGTGGGGGAGGGGGGGAAGACCCAGTACTTC.